The 14 T cell receptor beta chains listed next were all sequenced from one sample in a study of vaccination and CD4 T cells after COVID-19. These receptors have no identified antigens. Once obtained from cultured CD4+ T cells, the DNA was sequenced using the Oncomine TCR Beta short-read assay. TCRdb independently ran MiXCR on the PCR reads; one entry per CDR3 protein. Here the sample spans some 10,000 distinct CDR3 sequences, just over 55% being singletons. Treatment denoted: roughly 10-day PBMC culture with coronavirus spike peptide pools or control peptides (ViraFEST assay). The sequencing sample was made of CD4+ T cells from blood, cultured in vitro. These receptors all come from a human donor who had recovered from COVID-19.

The V and J genes are TRBV19 and TRBJ2-7; TRBD2 is a possible D gene (7 bases). The V and J ends lost 6 bases and 6 bases respectively, with 18 bases between them. This CDR3 is built from 14 residues. Germline assignment: CDR1 LNHDA and CDR2 SQIVND (reference sequence). CDR3 bases: TGTGCCAGTAGCGAGGGGGGGGCCCTCGGCGAGCAGTACTTC. It encodes CASSEGGALGEQYF.

This clonotype was observed a few times. J is TRBJ1-5 and V is TRBV20-1, with D maybe TRBD1 (5 bases). Deletions cut 3 bases from V and 7 bases from J, with 16 bases between. The CDR3 is 14 residues long. Germline CDR1 DFQATT, CDR2 SNEGSKA (reference sequence). Written as DNA, the CDR3 is TGCAGTGCTAGGGGCACAGGCCGCGGGCAGCCCCAGCATTTT. This codes for CSARGTGRGQPQHF.

This clonotype was detected only a few times. The chain recombines TRBV6-2 or TRBV6-3 with TRBJ2-5; perhaps D is TRBD1 or TRBD2 (5 bases each). Germline V lookup: CDR1 MNHEY, CDR2 SVGEGT. Deletions cut 0 bases from V and 1 base from J, with 9 bases between. The CDR3 sequence is 15 residues long. The CDR3 reads CASSYSGGTQETQYF. The CDR3 DNA reads as TGTGCCAGCAGTTACTCTGGGGGAACCCAAGAGACCCAGTACTTC.

The rearrangement uses TRBV19 and TRBJ1-5; possible D gene TRBD1, 6 bases. V was clipped by 6 bases and J by 0 bases, with 12 bases between them. Germline values: CDR1 LNHDA, CDR2 SQIVND (reference sequence). The CDR3 sequence is 15 residues long. The CDR3 region has the DNA TGTGCCAGTAGCCCGAGGGGGAATAGCAATCAGCCCCAGCATTTT. Translation gives CASSPRGNSNQPQHF.

This clonotype appeared a single time. The chain employs TRBV6-2 or TRBV6-3 and TRBJ2-3, with D perhaps matching TRBD1 (5 bases). V was pared by 6 bases and J by 0 bases, with 13 bases between. CDR1 is MNHEY and CDR2 is SVGEGT in the germline V gene. This CDR3 region has 15 residues. The CDR3 protein is CASSPFRVSTDTQYF. The CDR3 DNA follows: TGTGCCAGCAGCCCATTCAGGGTGAGCACAGATACGCAGTATTTT.

This clonotype has a single count. This rearrangement joins TRBV30 to TRBJ1-6; D might be TRBD1 (6 bases). The ends were cut back, 3 bases at V and 8 bases at J, with 14 bases in the middle. In germline, CDR1 is GTSNPN, CDR2 SVGIG (reference sequence). The CDR3 is made up of 14 amino acids. CDR3 in amino acids: CAWSKGTRDSPLHF. CDR3 DNA sequence: TGTGCCTGGAGCAAAGGGACAAGGGATTCACCCCTCCACTTT.

The chain uses TRBV6-1 and TRBJ1-5, with D hard to call. The CDR3 length is 13 residues. Germline-derived CDR1 and CDR2 are MNHNS and SASEGT. V lost 6 bases to trimming and J lost 4 bases, with 10 bases between them. CDR3 DNA sequence: TGTGCCAGCAGCTCTCCGGAGAATCAGCCCCAGCATTTT. This sequence encodes CASSSPENQPQHF.

This chain uses TRBV14 with TRBJ1-1; possible D gene TRBD1, 5 bases. CDR1 is SGHDN and CDR2 is FVKESK in the germline V gene. The V end was cut by 3 bases, the J end by 5 bases, with 16 bases between. This CDR3 comprises 15 residues. The CDR3 loop is CASSQDPWGETEAFF. The CDR3 DNA is TGTGCCAGCAGCCAGGACCCATGGGGGGAGACTGAAGCTTTCTTT.

The chain couples TRBV7-8 to TRBJ2-3; 16 bases agree with TRBD2. Trimming at V came to 4 bases and at J to 9 bases, leaving 13 bases not matched to a gene. This CDR3 comprises 18 residues. CDR1 and CDR2 (germline): SGHVS, FQNEAQ. The CDR3 spells CASSSSGTSGRATGTQYF. CDR3 coding DNA: TGTGCCAGCAGCTCCTCCGGGACTAGCGGGAGGGCCACGGGAACGCAGTATTTT. The full variable domain, completed using reference TRBV7-8 and TRBJ2-3, is GAGVSQSPRYKVAKRGQDVALRCDPISGHVSLFWYQQALGQGPEFLTYFQNEAQLDKSGLPSDRFFAERPEGSVSTLKIQRTQQEDSAVYLCASSSSGTSGRATGTQYFGPGTRLTVL.

This clonotype was recorded a few times. The chain is built from TRBV7-3 and TRBJ2-7; 9 nucleotides agree with TRBD1. The CDR3 is made up of 13 amino acids. The J segment lost 5 bases and the V segment lost 6 bases, leaving 5 bases of the junction unmatched. Germline CDR1 is SGHTA and CDR2 is FQGTGA. CDR3 amino acids: CASSRDRVDEQYF. The CDR3 DNA reads TGTGCCAGCAGTCGGGACAGGGTGGACGAGCAGTACTTC.

The gene calls are TRBV5-1 and TRBJ1-1; D possibly corresponds to TRBD1 (5 bases). This CDR3 spans 16 amino acids. Trimming removed 0 bases from V and 1 base from J, with 13 bases in between. Germline V gene sequence: CDR1 SGHRS, CDR2 YFSETQ. In DNA, the CDR3 is TGCGCCAGCAGCTTGGCCGTCGGGGGGTCGAACACTGAAGCTTTCTTT. Amino acids: CASSLAVGGSNTEAFF.

The genes are TRBV7-9 and TRBJ1-2; unclear D gene. This CDR3 has 16 residues. V lost 3 bases and J lost 4, with 18 bases in between. Per the germline V gene, CDR1 is SEHNR and CDR2 is FQNEAQ (reference sequence). The DNA for the CDR3 is TGTGCCAGCAGCTTGGGAACAGAAGCCTTTTTCTATGGCTACACCTTC. This translates into CASSLGTEAFFYGYTF.

This clonotype was detected only a few times. The chain couples TRBV20-1 to TRBJ2-4; 7 nucleotides match TRBD2. Per the germline V gene, CDR1 is DFQATT and CDR2 is SNEGSKA (reference sequence). This CDR3 spans 14 amino acids. The V segment lost 6 bases and the J segment 3 bases; nucleotides outside the gene matches: 8. CDR3 bases: TGCAGTGCCCCAACCCGGGACTACAAAAACATTCAGTACTTC. This encodes CSAPTRDYKNIQYF.

This clonotype was observed once. The CDR3 region is CASSTTRSGTGGDYGYTF. CDR3 nucleotide sequence: TGTGCCAGCAGCACCACACGTTCCGGGACAGGGGGCGACTATGGCTACACCTTC. This rearrangement joins TRBV21-1 to TRBJ1-2; TRBD1 is taken as the D call from the table, unchecked against the DNA. TRBV21-1 is annotated as a pseudogene. The CDR3 is made up of 18 amino acids.